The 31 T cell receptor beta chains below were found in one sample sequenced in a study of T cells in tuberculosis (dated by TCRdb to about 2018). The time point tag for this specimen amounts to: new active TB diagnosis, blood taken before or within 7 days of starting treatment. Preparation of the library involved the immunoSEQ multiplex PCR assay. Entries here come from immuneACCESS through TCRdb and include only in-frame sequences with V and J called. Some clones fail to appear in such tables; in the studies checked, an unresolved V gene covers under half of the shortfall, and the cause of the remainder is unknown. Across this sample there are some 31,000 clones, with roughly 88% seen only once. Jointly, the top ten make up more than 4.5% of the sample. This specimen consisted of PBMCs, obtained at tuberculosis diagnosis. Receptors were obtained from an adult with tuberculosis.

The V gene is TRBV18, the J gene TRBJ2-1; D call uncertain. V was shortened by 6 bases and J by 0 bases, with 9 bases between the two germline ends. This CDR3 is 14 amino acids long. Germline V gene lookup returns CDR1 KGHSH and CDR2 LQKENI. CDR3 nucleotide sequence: TGTGCCAGCTCCCCCCCCGGCTCCTACAATGAGCAGTTCTTC. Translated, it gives CASSPPGSYNEQFF.

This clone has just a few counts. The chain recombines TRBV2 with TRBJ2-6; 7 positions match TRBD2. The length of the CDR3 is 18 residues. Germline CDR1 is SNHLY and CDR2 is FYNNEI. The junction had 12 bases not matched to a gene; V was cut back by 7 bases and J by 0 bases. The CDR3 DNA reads TGTGCCAGCATACGTCGTGAAGGGAGGGCCTCTGGGGCCAACGTCCTGACTTTC. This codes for CASIRREGRASGANVLTF.

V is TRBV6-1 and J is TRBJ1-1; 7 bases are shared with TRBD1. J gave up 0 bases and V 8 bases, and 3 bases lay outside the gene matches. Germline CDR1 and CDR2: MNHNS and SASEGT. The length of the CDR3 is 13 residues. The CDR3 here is CASGGQMNTEAFF. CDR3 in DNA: TGTGCCAGCGGGGGACAGATGAACACTGAAGCTTTCTTT.

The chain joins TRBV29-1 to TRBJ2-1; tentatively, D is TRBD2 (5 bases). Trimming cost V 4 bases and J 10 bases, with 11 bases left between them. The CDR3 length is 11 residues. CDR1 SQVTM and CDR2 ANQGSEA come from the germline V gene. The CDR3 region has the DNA TGCAGCGTTGCGGTCGGGAAAGAGCAGTTCTTC. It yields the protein CSVAVGKEQFF.

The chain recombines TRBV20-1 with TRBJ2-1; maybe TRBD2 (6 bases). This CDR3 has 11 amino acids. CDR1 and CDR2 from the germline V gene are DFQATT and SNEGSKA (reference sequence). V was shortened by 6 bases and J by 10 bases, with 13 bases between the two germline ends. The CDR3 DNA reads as TGCAGTGCGGGGGACTGGAGGGAGCAGTTCTTC. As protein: CSAGDWREQFF.

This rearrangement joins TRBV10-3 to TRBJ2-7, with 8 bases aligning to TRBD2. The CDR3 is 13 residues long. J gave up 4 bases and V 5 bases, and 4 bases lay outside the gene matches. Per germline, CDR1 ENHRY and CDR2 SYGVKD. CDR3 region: CAISPSGGYEQYF. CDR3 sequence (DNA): TGTGCCATCAGTCCCAGCGGGGGATACGAGCAGTACTTC.

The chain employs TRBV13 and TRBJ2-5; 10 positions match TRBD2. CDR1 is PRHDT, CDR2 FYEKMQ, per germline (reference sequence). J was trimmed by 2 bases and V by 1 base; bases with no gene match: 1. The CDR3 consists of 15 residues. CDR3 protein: CASSLVAGGQETQYF. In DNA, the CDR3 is TGTGCCAGCAGCTTAGTAGCGGGGGGACAAGAGACCCAGTACTTC.

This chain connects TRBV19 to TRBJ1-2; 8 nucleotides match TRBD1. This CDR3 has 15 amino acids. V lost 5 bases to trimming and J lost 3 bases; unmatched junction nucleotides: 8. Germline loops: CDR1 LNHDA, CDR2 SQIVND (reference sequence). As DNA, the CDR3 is TGTGCCAGTAGTTCCGGAGGACAGGGCTACTATGGCTACACCTTC. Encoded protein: CASSSGGQGYYGYTF.

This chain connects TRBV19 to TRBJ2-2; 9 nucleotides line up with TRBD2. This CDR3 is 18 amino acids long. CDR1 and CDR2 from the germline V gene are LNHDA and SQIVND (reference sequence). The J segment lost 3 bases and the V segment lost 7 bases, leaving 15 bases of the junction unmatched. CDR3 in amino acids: CASTPGSGRTRYTGELFF. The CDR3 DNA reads TGTGCCAGTACCCCCGGTAGCGGGAGAACTAGGTACACCGGGGAGCTGTTTTTT.

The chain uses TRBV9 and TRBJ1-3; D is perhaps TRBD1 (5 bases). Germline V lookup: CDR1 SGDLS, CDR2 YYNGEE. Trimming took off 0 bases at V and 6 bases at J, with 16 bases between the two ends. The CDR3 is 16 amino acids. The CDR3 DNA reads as TGTGCCAGCAGCGTAGGGAGCAGGGTGGAAGTAAACACCATATATTTT. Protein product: CASSVGSRVEVNTIYF.

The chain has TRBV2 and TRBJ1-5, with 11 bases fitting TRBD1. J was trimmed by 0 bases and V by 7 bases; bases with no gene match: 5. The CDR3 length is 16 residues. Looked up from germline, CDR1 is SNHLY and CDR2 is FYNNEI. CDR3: CASTRTGGLSNQPQHF. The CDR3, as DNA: TGTGCCAGCACCAGGACAGGGGGCCTTAGCAATCAGCCCCAGCATTTT.

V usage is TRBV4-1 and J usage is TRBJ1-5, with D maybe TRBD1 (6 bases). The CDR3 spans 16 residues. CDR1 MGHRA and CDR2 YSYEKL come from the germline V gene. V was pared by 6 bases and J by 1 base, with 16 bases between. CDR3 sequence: CASSLLGGLSNQPQHF. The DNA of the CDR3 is TGCGCCAGCAGTCTCCTAGGGGGTCTAAGCAATCAGCCCCAGCATTTT.

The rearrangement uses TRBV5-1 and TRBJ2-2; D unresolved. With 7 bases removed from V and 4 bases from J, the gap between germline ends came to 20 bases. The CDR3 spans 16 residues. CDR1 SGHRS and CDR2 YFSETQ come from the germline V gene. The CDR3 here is CASAPIATSSTGELFF. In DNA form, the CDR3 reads TGCGCCAGCGCCCCGATAGCTACTTCTAGCACCGGGGAGCTGTTTTTT.

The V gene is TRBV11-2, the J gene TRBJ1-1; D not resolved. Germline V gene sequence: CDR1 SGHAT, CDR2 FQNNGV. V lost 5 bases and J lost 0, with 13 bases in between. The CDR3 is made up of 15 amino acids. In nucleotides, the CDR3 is TGTGCCAGCAGCATCAGACAAACCATGAACACTGAAGCTTTCTTT. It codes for CASSIRQTMNTEAFF.

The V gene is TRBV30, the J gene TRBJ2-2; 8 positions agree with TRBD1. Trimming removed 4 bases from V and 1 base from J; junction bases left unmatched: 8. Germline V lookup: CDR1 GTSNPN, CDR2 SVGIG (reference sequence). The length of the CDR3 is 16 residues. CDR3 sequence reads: CAWNYGTGGNTGELFF. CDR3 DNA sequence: TGTGCCTGGAACTACGGGACAGGCGGGAACACCGGGGAGCTGTTTTTT.

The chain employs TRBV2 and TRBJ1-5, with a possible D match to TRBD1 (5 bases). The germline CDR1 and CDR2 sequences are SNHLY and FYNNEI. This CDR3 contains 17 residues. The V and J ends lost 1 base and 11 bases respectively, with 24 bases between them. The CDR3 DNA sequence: TGTGCCAGCAGTGAAGGGGGACTGCTGGTAAAAAAGGGGTCCCAGCATTTT. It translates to CASSEGGLLVKKGSQHF.

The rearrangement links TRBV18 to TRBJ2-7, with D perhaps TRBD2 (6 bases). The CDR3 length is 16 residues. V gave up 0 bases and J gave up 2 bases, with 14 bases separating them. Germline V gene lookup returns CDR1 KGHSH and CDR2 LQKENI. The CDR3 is CASSPPTSGSPYEQYF. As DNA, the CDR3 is TGTGCCAGCTCACCACCCACCAGCGGGTCTCCCTACGAGCAGTACTTC.

CDR3 sequence reads: CASSTGTAPYEQYF. DNA for the CDR3: TGTGCCAGCAGCACGGGGACAGCCCCCTACGAGCAGTACTTC. The chain carries TRBV7-3 and TRBJ2-7; 7 positions match TRBD1. Germline CDR1 SGHTA, CDR2 FQGTGA. This CDR3 region has 14 residues. Trimming at V came to 5 bases and at J to 2 bases, leaving 6 bases not matched to a gene.

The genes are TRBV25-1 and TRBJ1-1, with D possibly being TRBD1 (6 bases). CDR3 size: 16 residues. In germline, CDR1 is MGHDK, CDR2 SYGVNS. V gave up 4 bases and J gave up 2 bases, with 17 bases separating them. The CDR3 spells CASSVGTRMLNTEAFF. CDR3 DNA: TGTGCCAGCAGTGTCGGGACACGGATGCTTAACACTGAAGCTTTCTTT.

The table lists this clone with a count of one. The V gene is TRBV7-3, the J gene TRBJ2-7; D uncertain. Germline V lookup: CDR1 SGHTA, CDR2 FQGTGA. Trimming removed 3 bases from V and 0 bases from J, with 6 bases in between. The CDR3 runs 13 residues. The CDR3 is CASSFSDSYEQYF. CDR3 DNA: TGTGCCAGCAGCTTCAGCGACTCCTACGAGCAGTACTTC.

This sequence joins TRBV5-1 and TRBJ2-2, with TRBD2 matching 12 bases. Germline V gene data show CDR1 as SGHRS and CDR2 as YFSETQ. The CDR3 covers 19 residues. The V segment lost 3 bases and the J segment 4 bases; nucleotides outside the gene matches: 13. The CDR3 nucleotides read TGCGCCAGCAGCTCACGCCCTCTAGCGGGGGGGCCCAGCACCGGGGAGCTGTTTTTT. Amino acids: CASSSRPLAGGPSTGELFF.

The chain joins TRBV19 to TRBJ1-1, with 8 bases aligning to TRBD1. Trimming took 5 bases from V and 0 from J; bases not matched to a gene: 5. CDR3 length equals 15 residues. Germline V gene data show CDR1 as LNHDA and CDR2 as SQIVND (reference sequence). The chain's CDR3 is CASSPTGGMNTEAFF. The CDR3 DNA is TGTGCCAGTAGTCCCACAGGGGGAATGAACACTGAAGCTTTCTTT. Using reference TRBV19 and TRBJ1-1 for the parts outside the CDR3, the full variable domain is DGGITQSPKYLFRKEGQNVTLSCEQNLNHDAMYWYRQDPGQGLRLIYYSQIVNDFQKGDIAEGYSVSREKKESFPLTVTSAQKNPTAFYLCASSPTGGMNTEAFFGQGTRLTVV.

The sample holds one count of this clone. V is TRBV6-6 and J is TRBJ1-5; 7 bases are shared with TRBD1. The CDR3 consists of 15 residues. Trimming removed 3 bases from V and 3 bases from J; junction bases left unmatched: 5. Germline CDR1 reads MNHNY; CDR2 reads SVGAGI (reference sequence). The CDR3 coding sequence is TGTGCCAGCAGTTATTGGGGACAGAACAATCAGCCCCAGCATTTT. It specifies CASSYWGQNNQPQHF.

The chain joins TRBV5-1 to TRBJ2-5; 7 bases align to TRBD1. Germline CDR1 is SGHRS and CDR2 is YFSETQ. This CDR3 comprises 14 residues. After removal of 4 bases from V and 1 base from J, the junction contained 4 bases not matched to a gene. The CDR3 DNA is TGCGCCAGCAGCCCCTGGGACAGCCAAGAGACCCAGTACTTC. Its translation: CASSPWDSQETQYF. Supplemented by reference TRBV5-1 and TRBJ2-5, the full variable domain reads KAGVTQTPRYLIKTRGQQVTLSCSPISGHRSVSWYQQTPGQGLQFLFEYFSETQRNKGNFPGRFSGRQFSNSRSEMNVSTLELGDSALYLCASSPWDSQETQYFGPGTRLLVL.

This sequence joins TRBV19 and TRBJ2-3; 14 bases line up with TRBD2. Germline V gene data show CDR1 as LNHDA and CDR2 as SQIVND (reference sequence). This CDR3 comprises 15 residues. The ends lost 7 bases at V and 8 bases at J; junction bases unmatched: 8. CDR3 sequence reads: CASTPGLAGEGTQYF. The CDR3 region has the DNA TGTGCCAGTACCCCGGGACTAGCGGGAGAAGGTACGCAGTATTTT. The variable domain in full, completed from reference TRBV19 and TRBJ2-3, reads DGGITQSPKYLFRKEGQNVTLSCEQNLNHDAMYWYRQDPGQGLRLIYYSQIVNDFQKGDIAEGYSVSREKKESFPLTVTSAQKNPTAFYLCASTPGLAGEGTQYFGPGTRLTVL.

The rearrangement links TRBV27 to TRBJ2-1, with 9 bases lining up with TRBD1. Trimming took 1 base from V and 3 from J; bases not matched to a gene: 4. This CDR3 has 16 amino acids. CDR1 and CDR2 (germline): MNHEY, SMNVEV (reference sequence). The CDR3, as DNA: TGTGCCAGCAGTTTATGGGACAGGGTCGACTACAATGAGCAGTTCTTC. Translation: CASSLWDRVDYNEQFF.

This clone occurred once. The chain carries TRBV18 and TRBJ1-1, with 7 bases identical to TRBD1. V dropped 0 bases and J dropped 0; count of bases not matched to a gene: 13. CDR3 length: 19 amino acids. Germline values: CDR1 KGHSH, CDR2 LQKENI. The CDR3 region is CASSPPDRPKPQLNTEAFF. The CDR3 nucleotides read TGTGCCAGCTCACCACCGGACAGGCCGAAACCTCAACTGAACACTGAAGCTTTCTTT.

CDR3 sequence (DNA): TGCGCCAGCAGCTTGGGGGGACAGAACTATGGCTACACCTTC. It codes for CASSLGGQNYGYTF. The rearrangement uses TRBV5-1 and TRBJ1-2, with 7 bases matching TRBD1. V lost 0 bases to trimming and J lost 2 bases; unmatched junction nucleotides: 1. The CDR3 loop spans 14 amino acids. Germline values: CDR1 SGHRS, CDR2 YFSETQ.

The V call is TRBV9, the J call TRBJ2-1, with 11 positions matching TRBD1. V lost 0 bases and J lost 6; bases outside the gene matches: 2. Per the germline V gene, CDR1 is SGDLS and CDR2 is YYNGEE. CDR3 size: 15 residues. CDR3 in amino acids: CASSVAGQGVNEQFF. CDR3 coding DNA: TGTGCCAGCAGCGTAGCGGGACAGGGGGTCAATGAGCAGTTCTTC.

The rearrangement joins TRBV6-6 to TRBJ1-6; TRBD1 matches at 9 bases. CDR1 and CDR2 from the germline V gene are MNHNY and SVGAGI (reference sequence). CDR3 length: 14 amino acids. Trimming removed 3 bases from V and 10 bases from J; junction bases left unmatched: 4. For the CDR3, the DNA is TGTGCCAGCAGTTATGAGACAGGGGGATCACCCCTCCACTTT. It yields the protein CASSYETGGSPLHF.

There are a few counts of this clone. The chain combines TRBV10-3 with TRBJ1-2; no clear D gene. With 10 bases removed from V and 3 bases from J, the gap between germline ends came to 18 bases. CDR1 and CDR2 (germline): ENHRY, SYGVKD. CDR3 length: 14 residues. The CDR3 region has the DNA TGTGCCAACGGGATCGGCCAACTGGACTATGGCTACACCTTC. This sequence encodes CANGIGQLDYGYTF.